This T cell receptor beta chain was found in a study of CD8+CD57+ T cells in acquired aplastic anemia. Comments on this clonotype: Its antigen is undetermined.

Template material for TCR beta VDJ and CDR3 profiling consisted of genomic DNA. One entry per CDR3 protein results from TCRdb running MiXCR on the reads. The table includes approximately 200,000 distinct CDR3 sequences, 64% detected once. Trimming shortened V by 2 bases and J by 4 bases, and 11 bases separated the two germline ends. The CDR3 has 15 residues. Regarding the study as a whole: CD8+ Simpson's diversity showed no significant patient-control difference.

The source material was sorted CD4+, CD8+, or CD8+CD57+ T cells (not recorded which) from PBMCs. V and J are TRBV12-3 or TRBV12-4 and TRBJ2-2, with D possibly being TRBD2 (6 bases). The TCR originated in a human donor with severe aplastic anemia or a healthy control (not recorded which). The CDR3 region is CASSLRRGTTGELFF. DNA of the CDR3: TGTGCCAGCAGTTTAAGACGGGGGACCACCGGGGAGCTGTTTTTT.